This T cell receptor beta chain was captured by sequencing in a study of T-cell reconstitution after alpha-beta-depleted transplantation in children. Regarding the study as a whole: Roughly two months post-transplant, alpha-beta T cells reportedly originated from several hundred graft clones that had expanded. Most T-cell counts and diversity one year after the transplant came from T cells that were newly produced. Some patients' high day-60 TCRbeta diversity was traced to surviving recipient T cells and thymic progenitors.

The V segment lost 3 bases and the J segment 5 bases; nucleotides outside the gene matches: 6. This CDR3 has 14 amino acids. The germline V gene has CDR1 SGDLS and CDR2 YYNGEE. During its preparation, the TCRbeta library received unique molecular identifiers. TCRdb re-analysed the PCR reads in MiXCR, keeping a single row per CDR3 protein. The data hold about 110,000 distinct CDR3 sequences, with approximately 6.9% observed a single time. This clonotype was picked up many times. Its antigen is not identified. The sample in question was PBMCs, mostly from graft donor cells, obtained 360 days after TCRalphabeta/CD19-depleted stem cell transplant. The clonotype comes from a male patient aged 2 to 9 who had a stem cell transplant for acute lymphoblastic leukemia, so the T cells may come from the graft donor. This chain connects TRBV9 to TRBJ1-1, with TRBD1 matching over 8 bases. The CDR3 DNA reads TGTGCCAGCAGCGCAAGGACAGGGAGGACTGAAGCTTTCTTT. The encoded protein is CASSARTGRTEAFF.